The 26 T cell receptor beta chains given below trace back to one sample, sequenced in a study of shared clonotypes between healthy human individuals. TCRdb's table, derived via immunoSEQ multiplex PCR, lists solely in-frame clones and lacks some. The table lists 330,000 or so clones, approximately 74% of them singletons, with 10% in the top ten. Sequenced: memory CD4+ T cells sorted from blood. The subset denotes: CD45RA-negative fraction. The source is a man in his thirties or forties in good health.

This clone was observed once. The V gene is TRBV5-5, the J gene TRBJ2-7, with D unresolved. Trimming removed 0 bases from V and 4 bases from J, with 5 bases in between. This CDR3 comprises 12 residues. Germline V gene lookup returns CDR1 SGHKS and CDR2 YYEKEE (reference sequence). CDR3 sequence reads: CASSLEDYEQYF. DNA for the CDR3: TGTGCCAGCAGCTTGGAGGATTACGAGCAGTACTTC.

This chain uses TRBV18 with TRBJ2-6; no clear D. V was clipped by 5 bases and J by 0 bases, with 5 bases between them. The CDR3 runs to 14 residues. Germline V gene data show CDR1 as KGHSH and CDR2 as LQKENI. CDR3 sequence (DNA): TGTGCCAGCTCAGAAATCTCTGGGGCCAACGTCCTGACTTTC. This encodes CASSEISGANVLTF.

This clone showed up just once. The gene calls are TRBV5-6 and TRBJ2-2, with TRBD2 matching over 8 bases. CDR1 and CDR2 (germline): SGHDT, YYEEEE. The CDR3 is made up of 14 amino acids. The J segment lost 5 bases and the V segment lost 0 bases, leaving 0 bases of the junction unmatched. The CDR3 nucleotides read TGTGCCAGCAGCTTGGTAGCGGGGACCGGGGAGCTGTTTTTT. It encodes CASSLVAGTGELFF.

This clone was seen a few times. The chain links TRBV5-8 to TRBJ2-3; TRBD2 aligns across 13 bases. With V trimmed by 4 bases and J by 4 bases, 9 bases remained unmatched. Germline-derived CDR1 and CDR2 are SGHTS and YDEGEE. The CDR3 contains 17 residues. This CDR3 reads CASSAGGTSGVPDTQYF. The DNA for the CDR3 is TGTGCCAGCAGCGCGGGAGGGACTAGCGGGGTTCCAGATACGCAGTATTTT.

The CDR3 bases are TGTGCCAGCAGTCTCGGACTAGCGGCAGATACGCAGTATTTT. Its translation is CASSLGLAADTQYF. The V call is TRBV6-5, the J call TRBJ2-3; 10 bases are a match to TRBD2. The CDR3 contains 14 residues. Per the germline V gene, CDR1 is MNHEY and CDR2 is SVGAGI. V lost 5 bases, J lost 4 bases, and 3 bases stayed unmatched.

This clone was seen many times. The J gene is TRBJ2-5, the V gene TRBV2; 7 nucleotides match TRBD1. CDR3 length equals 13 residues. CDR1 is SNHLY, CDR2 FYNNEI, per germline. With V trimmed by 6 bases and J by 4 bases, 5 bases remained unmatched. The CDR3 nucleotides read TGTGCCAGCAGAAAGACAGGGTCAGAGACCCAGTACTTC. It codes for CASRKTGSETQYF. Complete variable domain (other parts from reference TRBV2 and TRBJ2-5): EPEVTQTPSHQVTQMGQEVILRCVPISNHLYFYWYRQILGQKVEFLVSFYNNEISEKSEIFDDQFSVERPDGSNFTLKIRSTKLEDSAMYFCASRKTGSETQYFGPGTRLLVL.

This chain uses TRBV2 with TRBJ2-7, with 7 bases lining up with TRBD2. Germline V lookup: CDR1 SNHLY, CDR2 FYNNEI. The CDR3 consists of 17 residues. The J segment lost 5 bases and the V segment lost 3 bases, leaving 16 bases of the junction unmatched. CDR3: CASSEVAGTAQPNEQYF. CDR3 coding DNA: TGTGCCAGCAGTGAGGTAGCGGGTACCGCTCAGCCGAACGAGCAGTACTTC.

The chain combines TRBV6-5 with TRBJ2-7; D unresolved. Trimming removed 4 bases at V and 3 bases at J, with 10 bases between. CDR1 is MNHEY and CDR2 is SVGAGI in the germline V gene. The CDR3 totals 13 residues. The CDR3 bases are TGTGCCAGCAGTTTGGTAGGCCGCTACGAGCAGTACTTC. Translating gives CASSLVGRYEQYF.

The rearrangement links TRBV9 to TRBJ2-5; D possibly uses TRBD1 or TRBD2 (5 bases each). Germline V gene sequence: CDR1 SGDLS, CDR2 YYNGEE. CDR3 length: 16 amino acids. V lost 0 bases and J lost 1, with 13 bases in between. The CDR3 coding sequence is TGTGCCAGCAGCGTAGCGTCCGGGGCCCGCCAAGAGACCCAGTACTTC. Protein product: CASSVASGARQETQYF.

The chain is built from TRBV11-2 and TRBJ1-2, with D possibly matching TRBD1 (5 bases). CDR3 length equals 18 residues. The germline V gene has CDR1 SGHAT and CDR2 FQNNGV. Trimming removed 2 bases from V and 1 base from J, with 20 bases in between. CDR3 amino acids: CASSLFFKGREFNYGYTF. CDR3 DNA sequence: TGTGCCAGCAGCTTATTTTTTAAGGGCAGGGAGTTTAACTATGGCTACACCTTC.

This clone was recorded a few times. The chain links TRBV6-6 to TRBJ2-3, with D hard to call. V dropped 0 bases and J dropped 8 bases, with 9 bases sitting between them. The CDR3 is made up of 13 amino acids. The germline CDR1 and CDR2 sequences are MNHNY and SVGAGI (reference sequence). This CDR3 reads CASSYSISATQYF. The CDR3 DNA sequence: TGTGCCAGCAGTTACTCGATATCGGCTACGCAGTATTTT.

The genes are TRBV6-1 and TRBJ2-7; D might be TRBD1 or TRBD2, each matching 6 bases. The CDR3 has 13 residues. V lost 6 bases and J 3 bases, leaving 12 bases between the germline ends. The germline V gene has CDR1 MNHNS and CDR2 SASEGT. The CDR3 bases are TGTGCCAGCAGCCAAGGGGGACTCTACGAGCAGTACTTC. Translated, it gives CASSQGGLYEQYF.

V usage is TRBV27 and J usage is TRBJ2-3; D remains ambiguous. V was clipped by 8 bases and J by 4 bases, with 10 bases between them. Germline CDR1 reads MNHEY; CDR2 reads SMNVEV (reference sequence). The CDR3 has 12 residues. The CDR3 is CASYLVPDTQYF. In DNA form, the CDR3 reads TGTGCCAGCTATCTAGTCCCAGATACGCAGTATTTT.

The count of this clone is one. The chain carries TRBV5-6 and TRBJ2-5; D may be TRBD2 (5 bases). CDR3 length: 16 amino acids. Germline-derived CDR1 and CDR2 are SGHDT and YYEEEE. Trimming removed 3 bases at V and 5 bases at J, with 20 bases between. CDR3 nucleotides: TGTGCCAGCAGCTCCGTGGGCGTAGCGAAAGGGGAGACCCAGTACTTC. Translated: CASSSVGVAKGETQYF.

This clone was seen a handful of times. The chain links TRBV20-1 to TRBJ2-4, with D uncertain. The CDR3 has 11 amino acids. Per the germline V gene, CDR1 is DFQATT and CDR2 is SNEGSKA (reference sequence). V was clipped by 5 bases and J by 3 bases, with 5 bases between them. CDR3 amino acids: CSAEVKNIQYF. In DNA, the CDR3 is TGCAGTGCTGAGGTCAAAAACATTCAGTACTTC.

The chain has TRBV10-2 and TRBJ2-3; 9 bases are shared with TRBD2. The CDR3 totals 20 residues. With V trimmed by 8 bases and J by 2 bases, 23 bases remained unmatched. The germline V gene encodes CDR1 WSHSY and CDR2 SAAADI. The CDR3 sequence: CASDSLRPSGIQYTTDTQYF. CDR3 nucleotide sequence: TGCGCCAGCGATAGTCTTCGGCCTAGCGGGATTCAGTACACCACAGATACGCAGTATTTT.

The chain combines TRBV7-2 with TRBJ2-1; tentative D call: TRBD2 (6 bases). V was shortened by 5 bases and J by 8 bases, with 16 bases between the two germline ends. Germline values: CDR1 SGHTA, CDR2 FQGNSA. The CDR3 length is 14 residues. The CDR3 loop is CASSPSEGRHEQFF. The CDR3 DNA reads as TGTGCCAGCAGCCCCTCGGAGGGCCGCCATGAGCAGTTCTTC. Full variable domain (missing parts from reference TRBV7-2 and TRBJ2-1): GAGVSQSPSNKVTEKGKDVELRCDPISGHTALYWYRQSLGQGLEFLIYFQGNSAPDKSGLPSDRFSAERTGGSVSTLTIQRTQQEDSAVYLCASSPSEGRHEQFFGPGTRLTVL.

The V and J genes are TRBV28 and TRBJ1-1, with a tentative D call TRBD1 (6 bases). Per the germline V gene, CDR1 is MDHEN and CDR2 is SYDVKM. V was pared by 1 base and J by 3 bases, with 15 bases between. The CDR3 loop spans 16 amino acids. CDR3 bases: TGTGCCAGCAGTTTATTGGGGGGCGGTAGTGACACTGAAGCTTTCTTT. It encodes CASSLLGGGSDTEAFF.

J is TRBJ2-5 and V is TRBV5-1; TRBD2 matches 7 bases. CDR3 length: 18 residues. Germline trimming cut 0 bases from V and 1 base from J; bases unmatched to any gene: 12. Germline-derived CDR1 and CDR2 are SGHRS and YFSETQ. The CDR3, as DNA: TGCGCCAGCAGCTTGGCCTTTTTCGCGGGAGCACCCCAAGAGACCCAGTACTTC. Translated: CASSLAFFAGAPQETQYF.

The rearrangement joins TRBV27 to TRBJ2-3, with a tentative D call TRBD1 (5 bases). Trimming removed 3 bases from V and 11 bases from J, with 12 bases in between. Germline CDR1 and CDR2: MNHEY and SMNVEV (reference sequence). CDR3 length equals 12 residues. As DNA, the CDR3 is TGTGCCAGCAGTTTTAGAGACAGCAAGCAGTATTTT. Amino acid sequence: CASSFRDSKQYF.

The chain is built from TRBV5-1 and TRBJ2-7, with D tentatively TRBD2 (6 bases). This CDR3 is built from 12 residues. CDR1 is SGHRS and CDR2 is YFSETQ in the germline V gene. V was pared by 4 bases and J by 3 bases, with 8 bases between. The DNA of the CDR3 is TGCGCCAGCAGCCCGGGGGACTACGAGCAGTACTTC. It yields the protein CASSPGDYEQYF.

The chain joins TRBV6-1 to TRBJ2-2, with TRBD1 matching 7 bases. CDR3 size: 15 residues. V shed 4 bases, J shed 1 base, and the junction held 3 bases outside the gene matches. Germline CDR1 is MNHNS and CDR2 is SASEGT. CDR3 sequence (DNA): TGTGCCAGCAGTGGGGGACAGATGAACACCGGGGAGCTGTTTTTT. It encodes CASSGGQMNTGELFF.

This chain joins TRBV10-3 and TRBJ2-1; TRBD1 aligns across 7 bases. V lost 4 bases, J lost 10 bases, and 10 bases stayed unmatched. The CDR3 covers 14 residues. Per germline, CDR1 ENHRY and CDR2 SYGVKD. For the CDR3, the DNA is TGTGCCATCAGTGCGGGGACAGCCTCCCCCGAGCAGTTCTTC. It translates to CAISAGTASPEQFF.

This clone was seen at least ten times. Written as DNA, the CDR3 is TGTGCCAGCAGGACCCGACTAGCGGTAAAAGCCTACGAGCAGTACTTC. It codes for CASRTRLAVKAYEQYF. This chain links TRBV28 with TRBJ2-7; 9 positions agree with TRBD2. V dropped 6 bases and J dropped 2; count of bases not matched to a gene: 11. Germline V lookup: CDR1 MDHEN, CDR2 SYDVKM. The CDR3 spans 16 residues.

This clone was counted at least ten times. The J gene is TRBJ2-4, the V gene TRBV27, with 7 bases fitting TRBD2. The CDR3 loop spans 15 amino acids. V lost 5 bases and J lost 0; bases outside the gene matches: 4. Germline V gene sequence: CDR1 MNHEY, CDR2 SMNVEV (reference sequence). CDR3 nucleotide sequence: TGTGCCAGCAGTAGGGAGGGACTAGCCAAAAACATTCAGTACTTC. This sequence encodes CASSREGLAKNIQYF.

CDR3 amino acids: CASSSPRQGFNEKLFF. The CDR3 region has the DNA TGTGCCAGCAGTTCGCCCCGACAGGGATTTAATGAAAAACTGTTTTTT. This chain uses TRBV28 with TRBJ1-4, with 7 positions matching TRBD1. The J segment lost 4 bases and the V segment lost 4 bases, leaving 9 bases of the junction unmatched. CDR1 and CDR2 (germline): MDHEN, SYDVKM. The CDR3 loop spans 16 amino acids.